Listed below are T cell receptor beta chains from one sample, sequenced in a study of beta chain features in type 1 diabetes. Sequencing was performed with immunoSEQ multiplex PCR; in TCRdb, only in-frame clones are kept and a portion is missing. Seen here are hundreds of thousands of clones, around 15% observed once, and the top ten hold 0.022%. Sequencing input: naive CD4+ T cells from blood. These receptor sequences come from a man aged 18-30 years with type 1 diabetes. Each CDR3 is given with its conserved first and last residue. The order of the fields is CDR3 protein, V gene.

CDR3: CASSQGFQGRLQPQHF
V: TRBV4-2

CDR3: CASKEGAGVDGYGYTF
V: TRBV28

CDR3: CASRRGQEYGYTF
V: TRBV28

CDR3: CSASIGGSRYF
V: TRBV20-1

CDR3: CASSQFVGSDEQYF
V: TRBV4-1

CDR3: CASSRVQGGRYQPQHF
V: TRBV27

CDR3: CSVAAVTNTGELFF
V: TRBV29-1

CDR3: CASSLVETAPYGYTF
V: TRBV7-2

CDR3: CASSTTPGANEKLFF
V: TRBV9

CDR3: CASSEARGGSTDTQYF
V: TRBV25-1

CDR3: CASSPGQGRGYTF
V: TRBV7-2

CDR3: CASSSTVNTEAFF
V: TRBV2

CDR3: CASSPQGSYNEQFF
V: TRBV9

CDR3: CASSPQGPNFGEQYF
V: TRBV27

CDR3: CAWSVRGHGNEKLFF
V: TRBV30

CDR3: CASSQPPQANYGYTF
V: TRBV4-2